This TCR beta chain stems from a study of blood T cell repertoires in COVID-19. Study at large: The United States, Italy and Spain provided the acute and convalescent COVID-19 samples. Sources were T cells, B-cell-depleted T cells, or PBMCs; the material itself was cDNA or gDNA.

The repertoire was sequenced with immunoSEQ multiplex PCR; TCRdb's copy has only in-frame clones and lacks some. Of roughly 4,000 clones in the sample, approximately 89% were seen once. Germline CDR1 and CDR2: MGHRA and YSYEKL. The CDR3 runs to 16 residues. Trimming took 4 bases from V and 4 from J; bases not matched to a gene: 11. The receptor was derived from a woman in her seventies with active COVID-19. V usage is TRBV4-1 and J usage is TRBJ1-1; 8 positions agree with TRBD1. Input material: peripheral blood. CDR3 loop: CASSPGGRVLGTEAFF. CDR3 DNA sequence: TGCGCCAGCAGCCCAGGGGGCCGAGTGTTGGGCACTGAAGCTTTCTTT.